The source of this T cell receptor (beta chain) is a study of CD8 T cells in ankylosing spondylitis. General study points: Peripheral blood held disease-linked clones only at relatively low frequency, and these were CD8+. Within ankylosing spondylitis blood, a TCR beta motif made up of seven to nine highly homologous variants appeared to be characteristic. Clones linked to disease were reported to show significant enrichment in matched ankylosing spondylitis synovial fluid.

CDR1 is SGHDT, CDR2 YYEEEE, per germline. Trimming removed 2 bases from V and 0 bases from J, with 9 bases in between. The CDR3 runs 15 residues. TCRdb reprocessed the 5' RACE reads with MiXCR, giving one entry per CDR3 protein. The table shows around 890,000 distinct CDR3 sequences, with over 9.5% occurring only once. With respect to this clonotype: Its antigen remains unidentified.

The material sequenced was blood, either unsorted or a sorted T cell fraction (not recorded which). The V and J genes are TRBV5-6 and TRBJ1-3; a possible D gene is TRBD1 (5 bases). This sequence was found in a male donor with ankylosing spondylitis. The CDR3 protein is CASSFYGASGNTIYF. CDR3 nucleotides: TGTGCCAGCAGCTTTTACGGGGCCTCTGGAAACACCATATATTTT.